This T cell receptor beta chain was recorded in a study of T-cell memory formation after mild COVID-19. With 6 bases removed from V and 4 bases from J, the gap between germline ends came to 7 bases. CDR1 is SEHNR and CDR2 is FQNEAQ in the germline V gene (reference sequence). The length of the CDR3 is 11 residues. Judged by abundance, this clonotype is medium-sized. TCRdb reanalysed the 5' RACE reads using MiXCR and keeps one entry per CDR3 protein. The repertoire consists of some 180,000 distinct CDR3 sequences, with 10% to 15% occurring once and the leading ten covering approximately 3.3%. Sequences were obtained from PBMCs or a T cell subset sorted from them (not recorded which). The origin of this receptor is a man aged 18 to 30 who had mild COVID-19 (a few samples of this study predate the infection). Cell type and time point are not known. The V call is TRBV7-9, the J call TRBJ2-7; D is unresolved. CDR3 loop: CASSNRYEQYF. The CDR3 DNA follows: TGTGCCAGCAGTAACCGTTACGAGCAGTACTTC.